The text below deals with one TCR beta chain. The antigen is unknown. The sample belongs to a study of cytomegalovirus exposure and HLA in healthy donors. The study, taken as a whole, reports: Most TCR sequences were seen very rarely across donors, but some public TCRs occurred in many. Through in vitro validation, three CMV-associated chains were shown to be specific for CMV antigens. Another analysis was done later, and it associated around 15,000 TCR beta sequences with HLA alleles at 0.05 false discovery rate.

V was shortened by 2 bases and J by 1 base, with 5 bases between the two germline ends. The CDR3 has 13 residues. Germline CDR1 SGHVS, CDR2 FQNEAQ. Primers for the PCR totalled 60 Vbeta and 13 Jbeta. Clones were sequenced by immunoSEQ multiplex PCR, and TCRdb holds only the in-frame ones, with some missing. The data contain approximately 220,000 clones, 82% of them singletons. This chain links TRBV7-8 with TRBJ2-5; D remains unclear. Sequences were obtained from PBMCs. The sequence came from a man aged 35-49 years in good health and CMV-seropositive. The CDR3 DNA follows: TGTGCCAGCAGCTTACCCGTCCAAGAGACCCAGTACTTC. Its protein product is CASSLPVQETQYF.